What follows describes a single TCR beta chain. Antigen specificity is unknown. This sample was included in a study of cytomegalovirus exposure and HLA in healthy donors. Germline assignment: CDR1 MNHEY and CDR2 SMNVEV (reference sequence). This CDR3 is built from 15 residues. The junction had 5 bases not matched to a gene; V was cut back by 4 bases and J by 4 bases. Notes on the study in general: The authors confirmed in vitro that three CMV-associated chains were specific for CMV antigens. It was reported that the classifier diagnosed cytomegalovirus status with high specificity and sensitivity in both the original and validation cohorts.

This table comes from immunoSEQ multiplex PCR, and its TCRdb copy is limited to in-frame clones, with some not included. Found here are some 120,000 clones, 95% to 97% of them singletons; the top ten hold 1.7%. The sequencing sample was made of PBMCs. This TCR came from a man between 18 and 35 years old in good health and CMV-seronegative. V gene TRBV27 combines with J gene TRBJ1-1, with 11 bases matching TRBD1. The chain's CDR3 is CASSSGQGATTEAFF. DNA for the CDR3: TGTGCCAGCAGTTCCGGACAGGGGGCAACCACTGAAGCTTTCTTT.